This is a list of T cell receptor beta chains from one sample in a study of blood T cell repertoires in COVID-19. The data were produced by immunoSEQ multiplex PCR, yet TCRdb's version contains in-frame clones alone and is incomplete. The data contain a few hundred thousand clones, roughly nine tenths of them seen just once; the ten biggest clones take up less than 15%. Input material: peripheral blood. The receptors were gathered from a woman between 18 and 29 years old who had recovered from COVID-19. Each CDR3 is given with its conserved first and last residue. A D gene is named only where the DNA matches it firmly. Rows give clone size only sometimes, using once, few, many, or a class for an expanded clone.

. | . | TRBJ2-7 | TRBV19 | CASSAQVSYEQYF | TGTGCCAGTAGTGCACAGGTTTCCTACGAGCAGTACTTC
TRBD2 | once | TRBJ2-3 | TRBV13 | CASSLGLAGVDTQYF | TGTGCCAGCAGTCTGGGACTAGCGGGAGTTGATACGCAGTATTTT
TRBD2 | . | TRBJ2-1 | TRBV5-8 | CASSLVSGSYEQFF | TGTGCCAGCAGCTTGGTCAGCGGGAGCTATGAGCAGTTCTTC
TRBD2 | . | TRBJ2-1 | TRBV3-1/TRBV3-2 | CASRRTGTSLNEQFF | TGTGCCAGCAGGAGAACCGGGACTAGTCTCAATGAGCAGTTCTTC
TRBD1 | . | TRBJ2-3 | TRBV10-3 | CAISDRQGVDTQYF | TGTGCCATCAGTGATAGACAGGGAGTAGATACGCAGTATTTT
. | . | TRBJ2-3 | TRBV15 | CATSSPLNLGHTDTQYF | TGTGCCACCAGCTCACCCTTAAACCTGGGACACACAGATACGCAGTATTTT
TRBD1 | . | TRBJ1-5 | TRBV19 | CASSRGQGLGQPQHF | TGTGCCAGTAGTAGGGGACAGGGTTTAGGACAGCCCCAGCATTTT
. | . | TRBJ2-1 | TRBV14 | CASSVEGTYNEQFF | TGTGCCAGCAGCGTCGAGGGTACCTACAATGAGCAGTTCTTC
TRBD2 | . | TRBJ2-2 | TRBV3-1/TRBV3-2 | CASSQVVLAGRTGELFF | TGTGCCAGCAGCCAAGTAGTCCTAGCGGGACGGACCGGGGAGCTGTTTTTT
. | once | TRBJ2-5 | TRBV9 | CASSKNNQETQYF | TGTGCCAGCAGCAAAAACAACCAAGAGACCCAGTACTTC
TRBD2 | . | TRBJ2-3 | TRBV5-6 | CASSMMIAGGPDTQYF | TGTGCCAGCAGCATGATGATAGCGGGAGGGCCGGATACGCAGTATTTT
. | . | TRBJ2-5 | TRBV27 | CASSFAGRPQETQYF | TGTGCCAGCAGTTTCGCGGGTCGACCACAAGAGACCCAGTACTTC
TRBD1 | . | TRBJ1-5 | TRBV6-6 | CASSKTGGNQPQHF | TGTGCCAGCAGTAAGACAGGGGGCAATCAGCCCCAGCATTTT
TRBD2 | . | TRBJ2-7 | TRBV30 | CAWSPALAGVYEQYF | TGTGCCTGGAGTCCTGCTCTAGCGGGAGTATACGAGCAGTACTTC
TRBD2 | . | TRBJ2-7 | TRBV19 | CASSISPLAGGYEQYF | TGTGCCAGTAGTATCTCTCCACTAGCGGGAGGGTACGAGCAGTACTTC
TRBD2 | . | TRBJ2-7 | TRBV6-6 | CASSPVSGRDTYEQYF | TGTGCCAGCAGTCCGGTGAGCGGGAGGGATACCTACGAGCAGTACTTC
TRBD2 | . | TRBJ2-3 | TRBV10-3 | CAISGSLAGAGDTQYF | TGTGCCATCAGTGGCTCACTAGCGGGAGCGGGAGATACGCAGTATTTT
. | . | TRBJ1-1 | TRBV5-1 | CASSSSTILTEAFF | TGCGCCAGCAGCTCCTCGACAATCTTGACTGAAGCTTTCTTT
. | . | TRBJ2-7 | TRBV7-3 | CASSLGGGKTYEQYF | TGTGCCAGCAGCTTAGGCGGAGGGAAAACCTACGAGCAGTACTTC
TRBD1 | . | TRBJ1-4 | TRBV30 | CAWSVWDRAEKLFF | TGTGCCTGGAGCGTCTGGGACAGGGCTGAAAAACTGTTTTTT
TRBD2 | . | TRBJ2-2 | TRBV13 | CASSWGLAGTGELFF | TGTGCCAGCAGCTGGGGACTAGCGGGAACCGGGGAGCTGTTTTTT
TRBD1 | . | TRBJ2-6 | TRBV2 | CASMGQGLSGANVLTF | TGTGCCAGCATGGGACAGGGACTTTCTGGGGCCAACGTCCTGACTTTC
TRBD1 | . | TRBJ1-1 | TRBV27 | CASSLTGGLNTEAFF | TGTGCCAGCAGTCTCACAGGGGGTTTGAACACTGAAGCTTTCTTT
TRBD1 | . | TRBJ2-2 | TRBV9 | CASSPGGSTGELFF | TGTGCCAGCAGCCCAGGGGGCAGCACCGGGGAGCTGTTTTTT
. | . | TRBJ2-1 | TRBV30 | CAWKDRRLYNEQFF | TGTGCCTGGAAAGACAGGAGGCTTTACAATGAGCAGTTCTTC
TRBD2 | . | TRBJ2-1 | TRBV5-6 | CASSPGTSGLDEQFF | TGTGCCAGCAGCCCCGGGACTAGCGGGTTGGATGAGCAGTTCTTC
. | . | TRBJ2-3 | TRBV7-9 | CASSPLADPGADTQYF | TGTGCCAGCAGCCCCCTAGCGGACCCAGGGGCAGATACGCAGTATTTT
TRBD1 | once | TRBJ1-2 | TRBV3-1/TRBV3-2 | CASSHRGLEYGYTF | TGTGCCAGCAGCCACAGGGGGCTAGAATATGGCTACACCTTC
. | . | TRBJ2-3 | TRBV5-1 | CASSLVAESTDTQYF | TGCGCCAGCAGCTTGGTTGCGGAGAGCACAGATACGCAGTATTTT
TRBD1 | . | TRBJ2-2 | TRBV5-6 | CASSIGQGVNTGELFF | TGTGCCAGCAGCATTGGACAGGGGGTAAATACCGGGGAGCTGTTTTTT
. | . | TRBJ2-1 | TRBV20-1 | CSASPIGRDFFYNEQFF | TGCAGTGCTAGTCCAATCGGCCGGGACTTCTTCTACAATGAGCAGTTCTTC
. | . | TRBJ2-1 | TRBV7-2 | CASSLGRSEQFF | TGTGCCAGCAGCTTAGGCCGGAGTGAGCAGTTCTTC
. | . | TRBJ1-1 | TRBV28 | CASRYSQTEAFF | TGTGCCAGCAGGTACAGTCAGACTGAAGCTTTCTTT
TRBD2 | . | TRBJ2-1 | TRBV7-6 | CASSIPLGIAGGPSNEQFF | TGTGCCAGCAGCATACCCCTGGGTATAGCGGGAGGGCCTTCCAATGAGCAGTTCTTC
TRBD1 | . | TRBJ2-7 | TRBV13 | CASSLVGTGDSYEQYF | TGTGCCAGCAGCTTAGTCGGGACAGGGGACTCCTACGAGCAGTACTTC
. | . | TRBJ1-6 | TRBV2 | CASSRQSNSPLHF | TGTGCCAGCAGTCGACAGTCGAATTCACCCCTCCACTTT
. | . | TRBJ2-1 | TRBV5-5 | CASSLSRASAYNEQFF | TGTGCCAGCAGCTTGTCTCGGGCTAGCGCCTACAATGAGCAGTTCTTC
TRBD1 | . | TRBJ1-2 | TRBV27 | CASSLRGQGLEYGYTF | TGTGCCAGCAGTTTACGAGGACAGGGTCTAGAGTATGGCTACACCTTC
. | . | TRBJ1-4 | TRBV7-9 | CASSFTGGNEKLFF | TGTGCCAGCAGCTTTACCGGGGGTAATGAAAAACTGTTTTTT
TRBD2 | . | TRBJ2-7 | TRBV4-3 | CASSQALAVPSYEQYF | TGCGCCAGCAGCCAAGCACTAGCGGTTCCCTCCTACGAGCAGTACTTC
TRBD1 | . | TRBJ1-5 | TRBV30 | CAWDPGQGAIYSNQPQHF | TGTGCCTGGGATCCGGGACAGGGGGCCATATATAGCAATCAGCCCCAGCATTTT
. | . | TRBJ1-5 | TRBV18 | CASSKQGVGNQPQHF | TGTGCCAGCTCAAAACAGGGTGTAGGCAATCAGCCCCAGCATTTT
. | . | TRBJ2-7 | TRBV5-1 | CASSLGGADINYEQYF | TGCGCCAGCAGCTTGGGAGGCGCGGATATTAACTACGAGCAGTACTTC
. | . | TRBJ1-1 | TRBV11-3 | CASSSTANTEAFF | TGTGCCAGCAGCTCGACAGCGAACACTGAAGCTTTCTTT
TRBD2 | . | TRBJ2-1 | TRBV7-2 | CASSSMSTSGDNEQFF | TGTGCCAGCAGCTCTATGTCGACTAGCGGGGACAATGAGCAGTTCTTC
. | . | TRBJ2-2 | TRBV19 | CATQGGLPNSIGELFF | TGTGCCACCCAAGGTGGACTCCCCAATTCGATCGGGGAGCTGTTTTTT
TRBD1 | . | TRBJ1-2 | TRBV18 | CASSRSPGTDYGYTF | TGTGCCAGCTCACGCTCCCCCGGGACAGACTATGGCTACACCTTC
. | . | TRBJ1-1 | TRBV13 | CASSRAFNTEAFF | TGTGCCAGCAGCCGCGCTTTCAACACTGAAGCTTTCTTT
. | . | TRBJ1-1 | TRBV19 | CASRQLNTEAFF | TGTGCCAGTCGACAGTTGAACACTGAAGCTTTCTTT
. | . | TRBJ2-1 | TRBV27 | CASSGGLAVYNEQFF | TGTGCCAGCAGTGGGGGATTAGCGGTATACAATGAGCAGTTCTTC
. | . | TRBJ1-5 | TRBV6-1 | CASSESEILYQPQHF | TGTGCCAGCAGTGAATCGGAGATCCTTTATCAGCCCCAGCATTTT
TRBD2 | . | TRBJ2-2 | TRBV7-3 | CASSLYPSGSSTGELFF | TGTGCCAGCAGCTTATACCCTAGCGGGAGTTCCACCGGGGAGCTGTTTTTT
. | . | TRBJ1-1 | TRBV4-3 | CASSPGMTQTLLNTEAFF | TGCGCCAGCAGCCCGGGAATGACTCAAACCCTCCTGAACACTGAAGCTTTCTTT
. | . | TRBJ2-3 | TRBV2 | CASTATSRADTQYF | TGTGCCAGCACCGCAACGTCCAGGGCAGATACGCAGTATTTT